The present T cell receptor (beta chain) was sequenced within a study of cytomegalovirus exposure and HLA in healthy donors. Study context: Unique TCRs numbering around 80 million, obtained from HLA-typed donors, made up an early data release.

V lost 2 bases and J lost 5; bases outside the gene matches: 13. The germline V gene has CDR1 SGHTA and CDR2 FQGTGA. This CDR3 region has 17 residues. Findings and limits, study-wide: The study labeled 150 to 200 TCR beta chains cytomegalovirus-associated. Testing in vitro showed three CMV-associated chains specific for CMV antigens.

In regard to this clone: Its antigen is not identified.

It was with 60 Vbeta and 13 Jbeta primers that the PCR ran. The repertoire was sequenced with immunoSEQ multiplex PCR; TCRdb's copy has only in-frame clones and lacks some. The sample holds 150,000 to 200,000 clones, approximately 84% seen once. The chain recombines TRBV7-3 with TRBJ2-5, with 8 bases lining up with TRBD2. The material sequenced was PBMCs. This clonotype was sampled from a man aged 45-65 years in good health and CMV-seropositive. CDR3 nucleotide sequence: TGTGCCAGCAGCTTAGACGCGGTAGCGGGAACCACGGAGACCCAGTACTTC. Its translation: CASSLDAVAGTTETQYF. The whole variable domain, remainder taken from reference TRBV7-3 and TRBJ2-5, is GAGVSQTPSNKVTEKGKYVELRCDPISGHTALYWYRQSLGQGPEFLIYFQGTGAADDSGLPNDRFFAVRPEGSVSTLKIQRTERGDSAVYLCASSLDAVAGTTETQYFGPGTRLLVL.